This T cell receptor beta chain was recorded in a study of shared clonotypes between healthy human individuals. V was cut by 5 bases and J by 8 bases, with 13 bases left in between. This CDR3 comprises 13 residues. In germline, CDR1 is SGHTA, CDR2 FQGTGA. The authors divided CD4+ cells into CD45RA+ naive and CD45RA-negative memory subsets. On this clone: No antigen is known for it.

Measured with immunoSEQ multiplex PCR; TCRdb has only the in-frame clones, and not every one. Here the sample spans about 710,000 clones, over 55% being singletons. The study's findings and limits: Generation probabilities of non-shared clonotypes were lower (relative to those shared by all four donors).

The specimen was memory CD4+ T cells sorted from blood. Subset indicated: CD45RA-negative fraction. The chain joins TRBV7-3 to TRBJ2-4, with D tentatively TRBD1 (5 bases). This TCR was recovered from a woman aged 30 to 39 in good health. This chain's CDR3 is CASSADQGDIQYF. The CDR3 nucleotides are TGTGCCAGCAGCGCCGACCAAGGGGACATTCAGTACTTC.